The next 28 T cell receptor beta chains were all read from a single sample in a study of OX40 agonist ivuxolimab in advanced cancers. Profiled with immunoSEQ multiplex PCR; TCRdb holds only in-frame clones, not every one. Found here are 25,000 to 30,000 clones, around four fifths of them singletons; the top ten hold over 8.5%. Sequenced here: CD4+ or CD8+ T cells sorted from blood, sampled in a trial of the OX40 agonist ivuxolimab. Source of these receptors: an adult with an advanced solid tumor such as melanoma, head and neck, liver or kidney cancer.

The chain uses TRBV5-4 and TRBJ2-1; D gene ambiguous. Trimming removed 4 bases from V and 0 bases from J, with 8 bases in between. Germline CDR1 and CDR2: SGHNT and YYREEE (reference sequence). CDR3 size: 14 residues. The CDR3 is CASSGDPSYNEQFF. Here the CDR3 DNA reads TGTGCCAGCAGCGGTGATCCCTCCTACAATGAGCAGTTCTTC.

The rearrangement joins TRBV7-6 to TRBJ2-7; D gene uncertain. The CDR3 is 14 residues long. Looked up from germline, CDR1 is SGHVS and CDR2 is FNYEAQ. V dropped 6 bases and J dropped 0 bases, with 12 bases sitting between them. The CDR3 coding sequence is TGTGCCAGCAGTGCGGCGGAAAGCTCCTACGAGCAGTACTTC. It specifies CASSAAESSYEQYF.

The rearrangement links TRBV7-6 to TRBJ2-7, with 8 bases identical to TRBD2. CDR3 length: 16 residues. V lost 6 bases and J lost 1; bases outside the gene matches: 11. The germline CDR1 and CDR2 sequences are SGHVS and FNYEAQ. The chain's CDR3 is CASSITGGAKSYEQYF. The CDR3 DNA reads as TGTGCCAGCAGTATAACGGGGGGGGCAAAGTCCTACGAGCAGTACTTC.

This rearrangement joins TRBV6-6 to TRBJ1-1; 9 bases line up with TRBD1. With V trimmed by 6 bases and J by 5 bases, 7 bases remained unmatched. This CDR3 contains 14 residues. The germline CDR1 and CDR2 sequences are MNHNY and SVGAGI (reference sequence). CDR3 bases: TGTGCCAGCAGCCAGGGACAGGGCCATACTGAAGCTTTCTTT. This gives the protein CASSQGQGHTEAFF.

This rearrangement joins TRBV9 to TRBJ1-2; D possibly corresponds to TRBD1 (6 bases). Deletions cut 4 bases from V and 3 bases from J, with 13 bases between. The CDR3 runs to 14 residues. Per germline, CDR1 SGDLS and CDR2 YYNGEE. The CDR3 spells CASSSGQTYYGYTF. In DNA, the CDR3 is TGTGCCAGCAGCTCCGGACAGACCTACTATGGCTACACCTTC.

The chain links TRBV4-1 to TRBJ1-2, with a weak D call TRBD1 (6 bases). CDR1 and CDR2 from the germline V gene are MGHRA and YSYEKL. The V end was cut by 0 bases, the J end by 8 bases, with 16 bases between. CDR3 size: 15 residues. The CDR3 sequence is CASSQEGADRRGYTF. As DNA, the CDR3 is TGCGCCAGCAGCCAAGAGGGCGCCGACAGGCGCGGCTACACCTTC.

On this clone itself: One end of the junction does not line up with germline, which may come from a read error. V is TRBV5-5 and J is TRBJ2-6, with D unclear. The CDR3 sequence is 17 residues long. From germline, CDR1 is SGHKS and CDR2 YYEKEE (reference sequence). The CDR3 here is CASSQDLKGSGANVLTF. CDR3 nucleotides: TGCGCCAGCAGCCAAGATCTGAAGGGCTCTGGGGCCAACGTCCTGACTTTC.

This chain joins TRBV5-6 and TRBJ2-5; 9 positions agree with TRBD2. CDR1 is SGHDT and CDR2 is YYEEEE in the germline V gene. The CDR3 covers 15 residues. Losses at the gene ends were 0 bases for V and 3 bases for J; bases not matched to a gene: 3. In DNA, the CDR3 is TGTGCCAGCAGCTTGGTAGCGGGGGTTGAAGAGACCCAGTACTTC. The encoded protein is CASSLVAGVEETQYF.

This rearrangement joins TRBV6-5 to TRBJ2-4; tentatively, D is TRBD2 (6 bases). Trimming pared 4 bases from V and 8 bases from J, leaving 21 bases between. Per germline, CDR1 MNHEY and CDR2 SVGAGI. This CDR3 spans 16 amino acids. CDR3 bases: TGTGCCAGCAGTTCAGCTCGCCGGGGGTGGGGAGACATTCAGTACTTC. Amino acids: CASSSARRGWGDIQYF.

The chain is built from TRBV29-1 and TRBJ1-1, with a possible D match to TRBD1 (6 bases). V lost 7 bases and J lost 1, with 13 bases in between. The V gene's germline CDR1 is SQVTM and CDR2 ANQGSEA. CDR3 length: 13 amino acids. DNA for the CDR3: TGCAGCGGTCAAGGGGGGAAGAACACTGAAGCTTTCTTT. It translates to CSGQGGKNTEAFF.

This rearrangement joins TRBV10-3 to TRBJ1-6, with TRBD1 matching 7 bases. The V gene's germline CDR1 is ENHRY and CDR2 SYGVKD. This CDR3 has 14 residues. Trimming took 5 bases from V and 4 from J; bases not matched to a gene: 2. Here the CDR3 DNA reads TGTGCCATCAGTAGGGACAGATATAATTCACCCCTCCACTTT. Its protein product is CAISRDRYNSPLHF.

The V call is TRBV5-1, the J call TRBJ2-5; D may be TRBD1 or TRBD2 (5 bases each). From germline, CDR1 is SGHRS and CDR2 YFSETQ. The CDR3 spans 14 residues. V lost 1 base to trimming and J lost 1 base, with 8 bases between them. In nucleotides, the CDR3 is TGCGCCAGCAGCTTGTGGGGGACCCAAGAGACCCAGTACTTC. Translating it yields CASSLWGTQETQYF. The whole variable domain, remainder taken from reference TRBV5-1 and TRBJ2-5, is KAGVTQTPRYLIKTRGQQVTLSCSPISGHRSVSWYQQTPGQGLQFLFEYFSETQRNKGNFPGRFSGRQFSNSRSEMNVSTLELGDSALYLCASSLWGTQETQYFGPGTRLLVL.

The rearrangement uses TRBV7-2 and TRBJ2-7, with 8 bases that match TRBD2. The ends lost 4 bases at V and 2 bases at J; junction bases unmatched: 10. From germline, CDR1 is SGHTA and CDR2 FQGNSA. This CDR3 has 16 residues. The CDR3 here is CASSYGGGGRTYEQYF. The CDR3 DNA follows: TGTGCCAGCAGCTACGGCGGCGGGGGGAGAACCTACGAGCAGTACTTC. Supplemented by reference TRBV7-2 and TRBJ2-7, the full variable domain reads GAGVSQSPSNKVTEKGKDVELRCDPISGHTALYWYRQSLGQGLEFLIYFQGNSAPDKSGLPSDRFSAERTGGSVSTLTIQRTQQEDSAVYLCASSYGGGGRTYEQYFGPGTRLTVT.

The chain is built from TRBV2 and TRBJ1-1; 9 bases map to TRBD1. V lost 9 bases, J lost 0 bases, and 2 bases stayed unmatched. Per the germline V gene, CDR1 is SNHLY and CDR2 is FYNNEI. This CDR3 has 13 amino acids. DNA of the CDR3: TGTGCCAGGCGGGACAGGGTGAACACTGAAGCTTTCTTT. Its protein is CARRDRVNTEAFF.

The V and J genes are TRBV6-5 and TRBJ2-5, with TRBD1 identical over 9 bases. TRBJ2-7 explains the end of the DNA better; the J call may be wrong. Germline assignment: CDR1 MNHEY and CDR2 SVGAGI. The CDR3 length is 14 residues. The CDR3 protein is CASSWDRDVDEQYF. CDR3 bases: TGTGCCAGCAGTTGGGACAGGGATGTCGACGAGCAGTACTTC.

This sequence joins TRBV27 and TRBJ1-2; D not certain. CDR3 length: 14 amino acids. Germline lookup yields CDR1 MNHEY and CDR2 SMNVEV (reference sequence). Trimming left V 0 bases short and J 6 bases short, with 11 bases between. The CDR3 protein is CASSLSNTFHGYTF. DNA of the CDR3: TGTGCCAGCAGTTTATCGAACACCTTCCATGGCTACACCTTC.

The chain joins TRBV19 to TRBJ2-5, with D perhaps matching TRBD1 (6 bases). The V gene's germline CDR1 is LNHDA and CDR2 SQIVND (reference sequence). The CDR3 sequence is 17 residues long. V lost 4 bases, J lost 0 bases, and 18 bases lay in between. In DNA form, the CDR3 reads TGTGCCAGTAGTACAGGGGAAGGGTTTATACACCAAGAGACCCAGTACTTC. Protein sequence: CASSTGEGFIHQETQYF.

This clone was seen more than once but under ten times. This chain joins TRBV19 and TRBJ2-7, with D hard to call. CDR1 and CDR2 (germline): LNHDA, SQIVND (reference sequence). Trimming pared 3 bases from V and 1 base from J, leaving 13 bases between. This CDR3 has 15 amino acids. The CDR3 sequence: CASSMSFLPSYEQYF. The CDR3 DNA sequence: TGTGCCAGTAGTATGAGTTTCCTACCGTCCTACGAGCAGTACTTC.

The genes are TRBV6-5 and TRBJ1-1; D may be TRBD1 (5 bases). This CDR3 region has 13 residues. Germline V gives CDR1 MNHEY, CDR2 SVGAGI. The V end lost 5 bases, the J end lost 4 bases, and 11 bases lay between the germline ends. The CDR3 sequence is CASSDGGGTEAFF. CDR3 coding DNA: TGTGCCAGCAGTGACGGGGGTGGCACTGAAGCTTTCTTT.

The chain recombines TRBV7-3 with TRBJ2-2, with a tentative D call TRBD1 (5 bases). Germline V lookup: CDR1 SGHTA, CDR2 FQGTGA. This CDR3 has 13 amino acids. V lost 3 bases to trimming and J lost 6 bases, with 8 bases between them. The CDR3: CASSFPGSGELFF. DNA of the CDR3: TGTGCCAGCAGCTTTCCAGGGTCCGGGGAGCTGTTTTTT.

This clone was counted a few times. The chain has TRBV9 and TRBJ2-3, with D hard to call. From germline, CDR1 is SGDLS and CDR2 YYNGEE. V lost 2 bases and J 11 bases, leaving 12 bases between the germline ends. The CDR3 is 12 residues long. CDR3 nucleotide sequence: TGTGCCAGCAGCGTGTCTCCGGCAGAGCAGTATTTT. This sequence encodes CASSVSPAEQYF. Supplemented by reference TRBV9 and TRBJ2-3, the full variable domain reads DSGVTQTPKHLITATGQRVTLRCSPRSGDLSVYWYQQSLDQGLQFLIQYYNGEERAKGNILERFSAQQFPDLHSELNLSSLELGDSALYFCASSVSPAEQYFGPGTRLTVL.

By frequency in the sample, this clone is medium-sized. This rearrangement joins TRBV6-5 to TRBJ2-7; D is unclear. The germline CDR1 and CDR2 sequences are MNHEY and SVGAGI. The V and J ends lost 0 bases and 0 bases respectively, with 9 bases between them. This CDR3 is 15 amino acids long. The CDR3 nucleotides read TGTGCCAGCAGTTACTCAAGTCTACACTCCTACGAGCAGTACTTC. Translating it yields CASSYSSLHSYEQYF.

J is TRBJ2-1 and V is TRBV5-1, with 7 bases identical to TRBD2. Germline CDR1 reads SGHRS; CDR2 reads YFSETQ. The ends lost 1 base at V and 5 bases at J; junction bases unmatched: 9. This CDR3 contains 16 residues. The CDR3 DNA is TGCGCCAGCAGCTTGTTTTCAGCGGGGAGCAACAATGAGCAGTTCTTC. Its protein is CASSLFSAGSNNEQFF. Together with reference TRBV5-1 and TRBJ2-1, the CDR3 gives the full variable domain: KAGVTQTPRYLIKTRGQQVTLSCSPISGHRSVSWYQQTPGQGLQFLFEYFSETQRNKGNFPGRFSGRQFSNSRSEMNVSTLELGDSALYLCASSLFSAGSNNEQFFGPGTRLTVL.

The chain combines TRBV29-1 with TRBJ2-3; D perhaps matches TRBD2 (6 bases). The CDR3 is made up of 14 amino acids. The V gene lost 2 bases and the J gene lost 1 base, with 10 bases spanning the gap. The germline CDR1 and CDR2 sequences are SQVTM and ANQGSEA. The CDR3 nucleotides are TGCAGCGTTGAACGGGGGTCGGGCACAGATACGCAGTATTTT. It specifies CSVERGSGTDTQYF.

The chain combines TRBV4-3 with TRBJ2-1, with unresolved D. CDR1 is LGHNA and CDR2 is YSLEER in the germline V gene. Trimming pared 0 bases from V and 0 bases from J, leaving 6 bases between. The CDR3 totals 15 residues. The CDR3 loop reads CASSQDESSYNEQFF. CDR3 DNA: TGCGCCAGCAGCCAAGATGAGAGCTCCTACAATGAGCAGTTCTTC.

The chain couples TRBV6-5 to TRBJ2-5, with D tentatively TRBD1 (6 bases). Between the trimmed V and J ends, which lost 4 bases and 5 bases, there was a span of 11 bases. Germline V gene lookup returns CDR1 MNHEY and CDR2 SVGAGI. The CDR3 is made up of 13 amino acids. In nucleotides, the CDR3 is TGTGCCAGCAGTTTCAGGGGCTGGGAGACCCAGTACTTC. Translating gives CASSFRGWETQYF.

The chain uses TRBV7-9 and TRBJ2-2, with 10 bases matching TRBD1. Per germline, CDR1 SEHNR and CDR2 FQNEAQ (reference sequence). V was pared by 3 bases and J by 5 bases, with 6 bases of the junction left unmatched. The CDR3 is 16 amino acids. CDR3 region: CASSFSDRGRTGELFF. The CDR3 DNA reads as TGTGCCAGCAGCTTCTCGGACAGGGGGAGGACCGGGGAGCTGTTTTTT.

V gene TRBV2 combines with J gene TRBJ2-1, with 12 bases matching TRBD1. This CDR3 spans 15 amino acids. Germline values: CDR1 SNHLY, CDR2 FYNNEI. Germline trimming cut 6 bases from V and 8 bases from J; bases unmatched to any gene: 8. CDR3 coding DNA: TGTGCCAGCAGATCCGGGACAGGGGGCACGGATGAGCAGTTCTTC. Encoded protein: CASRSGTGGTDEQFF.